A single sample is the source of the 8 T cell receptor beta chains below, sequenced in a study of OX40 agonist ivuxolimab in advanced cancers. Some clones are missing from TCRdb's copy, which holds only in-frame ones; the method was immunoSEQ multiplex PCR. Here the sample spans 95,000 or so clones, about 92% being singletons. Source: CD4+ or CD8+ T cells sorted from blood, taken in a trial of the OX40 agonist ivuxolimab. Source of these receptors: an adult with an advanced solid tumor such as melanoma, head and neck, liver or kidney cancer.

The rearrangement uses TRBV18 and TRBJ1-2; TRBD1 matches 7 bases. V was clipped by 1 base and J by 6 bases; unmatched bases: 8. The CDR3 length is 15 residues. Germline V gene sequence: CDR1 KGHSH, CDR2 LQKENI. This chain's CDR3 is CASSPLDREWNGYTF. The CDR3 DNA reads TGTGCCAGCTCACCACTAGACAGGGAATGGAATGGCTACACCTTC.

The chain is built from TRBV29-1 and TRBJ2-2, with 9 positions matching TRBD2. V was pared by 6 bases and J by 5 bases, with 7 bases of the junction left unmatched. CDR1 SQVTM and CDR2 ANQGSEA come from the germline V gene. CDR3 length equals 14 residues. The CDR3 protein is CSVTGTSKTGELFF. CDR3 in DNA: TGCAGCGTAACCGGGACTAGCAAAACCGGGGAGCTGTTTTTT.

V usage is TRBV9 and J usage is TRBJ2-1, with 14 nucleotides matching TRBD2. The ends lost 4 bases at V and 10 bases at J; junction bases unmatched: 10. CDR1 and CDR2 (germline): SGDLS, YYNGEE. The CDR3 sequence is 16 residues long. CDR3 DNA sequence: TGTGCCAGCAGCTTACGGACTAGCGGGGGGATGAGAGAGCAGTTCTTC. Amino acids: CASSLRTSGGMREQFF.

The sample holds one count of this clone. The V gene is TRBV6-1, the J gene TRBJ2-7; D may be TRBD1 (5 bases). The CDR3 consists of 15 residues. Germline lookup yields CDR1 MNHNS and CDR2 SASEGT. V dropped 10 bases and J dropped 0 bases, with 19 bases sitting between them. The CDR3 spells CATQGGPMSSYEQYF. The CDR3 DNA reads TGTGCCACCCAGGGTGGGCCAATGAGCTCCTACGAGCAGTACTTC.

The sample holds a few counts of this clone. The CDR3: CASSEQTYGYTF. CDR3 nucleotide sequence: TGCGCCAGCAGTGAACAGACCTATGGCTACACCTTC. The chain employs TRBV10-2 and TRBJ1-2, with D uncertain. CDR3 size: 12 residues. Germline V gives CDR1 WSHSY, CDR2 SAAADI. V was shortened by 3 bases and J by 4 bases, with 6 bases between the two germline ends.

The chain is built from TRBV19 and TRBJ1-2; TRBD1 aligns across 9 bases. Losses at the gene ends were 4 bases for V and 1 base for J; bases not matched to a gene: 13. CDR3 length equals 18 residues. CDR1 is LNHDA, CDR2 SQIVND, per germline (reference sequence). The chain's CDR3 is CASSTTPIRDRVNYGYTF. CDR3 DNA: TGTGCCAGTAGTACGACTCCTATCCGGGACAGGGTTAACTATGGCTACACCTTC. Based on the CDR3 plus reference TRBV19 and TRBJ1-2, the full variable domain is DGGITQSPKYLFRKEGQNVTLSCEQNLNHDAMYWYRQDPGQGLRLIYYSQIVNDFQKGDIAEGYSVSREKKESFPLTVTSAQKNPTAFYLCASSTTPIRDRVNYGYTFGSGTRLTVV.

CDR3 protein: CAWSVGSGHYQPQHF. The CDR3 nucleotides are TGTGCCTGGAGTGTAGGCTCAGGTCATTATCAGCCCCAGCATTTT. The chain uses TRBV30 and TRBJ1-5; no reliable D call. There are 15 residues in the CDR3. Trimming left V 0 bases short and J 5 bases short, with 14 bases between. Germline-derived CDR1 and CDR2 are GTSNPN and SVGIG (reference sequence).

The rearrangement uses TRBV18 and TRBJ1-3; D is perhaps TRBD1 (5 bases). Germline V gene data show CDR1 as KGHSH and CDR2 as LQKENI. This CDR3 is built from 17 residues. The V end lost 3 bases, the J end lost 0 bases, and 15 bases lay between the germline ends. Here the CDR3 reads CASSPFEGPASGNTIYF. In nucleotides, the CDR3 is TGTGCCAGCTCACCCTTTGAGGGACCCGCCTCTGGAAACACCATATATTTT.